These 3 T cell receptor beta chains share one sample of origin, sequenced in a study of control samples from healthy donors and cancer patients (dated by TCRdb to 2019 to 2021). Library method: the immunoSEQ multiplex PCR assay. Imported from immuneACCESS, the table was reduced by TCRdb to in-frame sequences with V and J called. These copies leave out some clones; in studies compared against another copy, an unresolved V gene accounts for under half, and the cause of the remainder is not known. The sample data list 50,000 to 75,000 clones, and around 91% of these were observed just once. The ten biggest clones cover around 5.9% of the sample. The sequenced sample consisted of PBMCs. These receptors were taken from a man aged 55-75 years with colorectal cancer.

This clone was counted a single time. This chain's CDR3 is CASRRDRGGQPQHF. Written as DNA, the CDR3 is TGTGCCAGCCGGCGGGACAGGGGAGGGCAGCCCCAGCATTTT. The chain carries TRBV6-5 and TRBJ1-5; 10 bases are shared with TRBD1. Germline V CDR1 and CDR2: MNHEY, SVGAGI. V was clipped by 8 bases and J by 7 bases; unmatched bases: 8. The CDR3 totals 14 residues.

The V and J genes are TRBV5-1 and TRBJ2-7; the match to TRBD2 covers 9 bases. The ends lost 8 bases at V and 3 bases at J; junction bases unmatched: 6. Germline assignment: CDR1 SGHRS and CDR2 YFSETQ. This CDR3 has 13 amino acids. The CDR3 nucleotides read TGCGCCAGTCGGGGACTAGCTGGCTACGAGCAGTACTTC. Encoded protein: CASRGLAGYEQYF.

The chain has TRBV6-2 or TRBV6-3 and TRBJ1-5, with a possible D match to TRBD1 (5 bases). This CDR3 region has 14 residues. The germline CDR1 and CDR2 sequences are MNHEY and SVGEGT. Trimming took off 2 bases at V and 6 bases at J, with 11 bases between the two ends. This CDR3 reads CASSYPFGAQPQHF. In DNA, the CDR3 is TGTGCCAGCAGTTACCCATTCGGGGCTCAGCCCCAGCATTTT.